This T cell receptor beta chain stems from a study of cytomegalovirus exposure and HLA in healthy donors. Study-wide context: Samples from HLA-typed donors yielded 85 million to 95 million unique TCRs in an early data release.

Researchers ran the PCR with 60 Vbeta and 13 Jbeta primers. Produced via immunoSEQ multiplex PCR; TCRdb's table is partial and in-frame only. The sample lists around 100,000 clones; 55% to 80% were seen once. The ends lost 2 bases at V and 5 bases at J; junction bases unmatched: 4. In germline, CDR1 is MNHEY, CDR2 SMNVEV (reference sequence). This CDR3 contains 14 residues. Sequenced sample: PBMCs. The V call is TRBV27, the J call TRBJ2-5, with 8 nucleotides matching TRBD1. This clonotype was sampled from a human donor in good health. The CDR3: CASSLTGGGETQYF. CDR3 sequence (DNA): TGTGCCAGCAGTTTAACAGGGGGTGGGGAGACCCAGTACTTC.